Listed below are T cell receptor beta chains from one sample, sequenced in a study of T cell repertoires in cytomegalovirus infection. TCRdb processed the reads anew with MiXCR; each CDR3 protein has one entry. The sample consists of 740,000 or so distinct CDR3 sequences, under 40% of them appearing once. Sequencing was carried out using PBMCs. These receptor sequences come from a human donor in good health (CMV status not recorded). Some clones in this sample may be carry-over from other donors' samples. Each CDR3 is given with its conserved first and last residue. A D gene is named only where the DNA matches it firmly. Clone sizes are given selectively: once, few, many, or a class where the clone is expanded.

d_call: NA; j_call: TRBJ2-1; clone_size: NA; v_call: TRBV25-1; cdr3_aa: CASSESKGPVHEQFF; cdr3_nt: TGTGCCAGCAGTGAATCTAAGGGCCCAGTCCATGAGCAGTTCTTC
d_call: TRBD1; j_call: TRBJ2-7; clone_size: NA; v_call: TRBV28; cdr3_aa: CASSPPPGQVTYAQYF; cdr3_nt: TGTGCCAGCAGTCCGCCACCGGGACAGGTCACCTACGCGCAGTACTTC
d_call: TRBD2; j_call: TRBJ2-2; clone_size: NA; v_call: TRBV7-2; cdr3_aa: CASSLVPTSGRAGELFF; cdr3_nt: TGTGCCAGCAGCTTAGTGCCGACTAGCGGGAGGGCCGGGGAGCTGTTTTTT
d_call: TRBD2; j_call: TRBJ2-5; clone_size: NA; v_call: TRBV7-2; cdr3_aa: CASSLDPRASGIRETQYF; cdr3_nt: TGTGCCAGCAGCTTAGATCCCCGGGCTAGCGGGATTCGAGAGACCCAGTACTTC
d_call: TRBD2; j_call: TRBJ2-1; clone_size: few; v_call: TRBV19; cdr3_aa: CASSISLAGGQGNEQFF; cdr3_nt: TGTGCCAGTAGTATTTCGTTAGCGGGGGGGCAGGGTAATGAGCAGTTCTTC
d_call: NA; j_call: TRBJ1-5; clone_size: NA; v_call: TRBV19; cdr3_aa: CASSKAGSDKNQPQHF; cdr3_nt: TGTGCCAGTAGTAAGGCCGGGTCGGATAAAAATCAGCCCCAGCATTTT
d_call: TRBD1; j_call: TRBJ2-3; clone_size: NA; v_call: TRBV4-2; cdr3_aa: CASSQDHRGTDTQYF; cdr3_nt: TGTGCCAGCAGCCAAGATCACAGGGGAACAGATACGCAGTATTTT
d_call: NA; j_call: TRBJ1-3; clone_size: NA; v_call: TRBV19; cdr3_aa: CASKTGAGNTIYF; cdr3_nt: TGTGCCAGTAAGACCGGGGCTGGAAACACCATATATTTT
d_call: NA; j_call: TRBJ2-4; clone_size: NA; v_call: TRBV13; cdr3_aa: CASSFTTLAKNIQYF; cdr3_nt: TGTGCCAGCAGCTTTACGACTCTAGCCAAAAACATTCAGTACTTC
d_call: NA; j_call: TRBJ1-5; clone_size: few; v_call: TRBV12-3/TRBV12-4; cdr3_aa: CASRTGGTSNQPQHF; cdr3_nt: TGTGCCAGCAGGACAGGCGGAACTAGCAATCAGCCCCAGCATTTT
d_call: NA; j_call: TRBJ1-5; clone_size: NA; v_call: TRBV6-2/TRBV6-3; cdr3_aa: CASRPTVSGPQHF; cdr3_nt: TGTGCCAGCAGACCCACAGTATCAGGGCCCCAGCATTTT
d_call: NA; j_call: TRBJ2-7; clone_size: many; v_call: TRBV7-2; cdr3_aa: CASSPNSPGPTEQYF; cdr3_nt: TGTGCCAGCAGCCCTAACAGCCCGGGGCCCACCGAGCAGTACTTC
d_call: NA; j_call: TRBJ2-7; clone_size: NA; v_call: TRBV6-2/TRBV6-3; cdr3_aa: CASSRDKREQYF; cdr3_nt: TGTGCCAGCAGTCGGGACAAACGCGAGCAGTACTTC
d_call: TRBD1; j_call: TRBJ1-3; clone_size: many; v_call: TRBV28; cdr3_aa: CASSPDRGNTIYF; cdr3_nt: TGTGCCAGCAGTCCCGACAGGGGTAACACCATATATTTT